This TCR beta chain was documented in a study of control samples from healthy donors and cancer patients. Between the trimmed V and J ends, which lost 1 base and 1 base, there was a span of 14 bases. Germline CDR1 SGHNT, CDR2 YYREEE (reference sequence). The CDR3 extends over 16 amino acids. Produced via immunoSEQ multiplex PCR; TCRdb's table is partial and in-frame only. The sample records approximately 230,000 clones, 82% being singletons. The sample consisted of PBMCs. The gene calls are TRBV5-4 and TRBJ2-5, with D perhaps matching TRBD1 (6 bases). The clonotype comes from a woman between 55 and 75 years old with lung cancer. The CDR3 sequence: CASSLIQGSGQETQYF. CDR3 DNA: TGTGCCAGCAGCTTGATTCAGGGGTCCGGCCAAGAGACCCAGTACTTC.